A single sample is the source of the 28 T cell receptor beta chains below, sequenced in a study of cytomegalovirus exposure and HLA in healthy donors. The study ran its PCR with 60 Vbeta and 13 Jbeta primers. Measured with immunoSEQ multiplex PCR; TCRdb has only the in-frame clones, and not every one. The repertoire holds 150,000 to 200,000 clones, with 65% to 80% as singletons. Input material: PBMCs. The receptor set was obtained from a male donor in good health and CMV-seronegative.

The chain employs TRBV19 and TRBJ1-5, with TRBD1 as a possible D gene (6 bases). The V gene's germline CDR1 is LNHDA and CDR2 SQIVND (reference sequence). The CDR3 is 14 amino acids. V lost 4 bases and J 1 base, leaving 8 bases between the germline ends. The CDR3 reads CASSKDSSNQPQHF. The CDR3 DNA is TGTGCCAGTAGTAAGGACAGCAGCAATCAGCCCCAGCATTTT.

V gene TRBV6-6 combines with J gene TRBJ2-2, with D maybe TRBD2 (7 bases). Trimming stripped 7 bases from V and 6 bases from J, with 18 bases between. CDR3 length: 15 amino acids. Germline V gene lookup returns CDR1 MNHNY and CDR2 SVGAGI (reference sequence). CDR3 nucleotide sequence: TGTGCCAGCAATTTCTCCCAAGGGGGGGCCGGGGAGCTGTTTTTT. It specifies CASNFSQGGAGELFF.

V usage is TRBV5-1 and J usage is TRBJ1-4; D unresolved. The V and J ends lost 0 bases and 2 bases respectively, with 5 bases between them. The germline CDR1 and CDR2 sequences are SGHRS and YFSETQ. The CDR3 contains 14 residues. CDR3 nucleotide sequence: TGCGCCAGCAGCTTGGAAGCGACTAATGAAAAACTGTTTTTT. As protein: CASSLEATNEKLFF.

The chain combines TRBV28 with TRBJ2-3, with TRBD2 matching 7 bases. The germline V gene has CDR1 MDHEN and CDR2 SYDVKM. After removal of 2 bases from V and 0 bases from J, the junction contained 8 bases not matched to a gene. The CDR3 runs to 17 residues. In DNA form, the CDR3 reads TGTGCCAGCAGTTTAACGGGAGGTTCATCTAGCACAGATACGCAGTATTTT. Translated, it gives CASSLTGGSSSTDTQYF.

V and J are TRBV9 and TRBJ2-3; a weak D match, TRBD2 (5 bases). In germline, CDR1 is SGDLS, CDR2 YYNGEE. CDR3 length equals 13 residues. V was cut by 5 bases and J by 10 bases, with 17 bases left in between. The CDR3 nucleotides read TGTGCCAGCAGTAAGGGTAATGGAGGTGCGCAGTATTTT. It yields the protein CASSKGNGGAQYF.

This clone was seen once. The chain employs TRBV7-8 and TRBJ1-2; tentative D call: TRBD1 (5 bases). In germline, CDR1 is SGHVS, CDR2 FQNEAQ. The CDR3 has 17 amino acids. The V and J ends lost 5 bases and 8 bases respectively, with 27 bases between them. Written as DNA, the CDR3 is TGTGCCAGCAGCCATCCCGTCGGGGCCGATATCGGAGGGGGCTACACCTTC. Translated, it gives CASSHPVGADIGGGYTF.

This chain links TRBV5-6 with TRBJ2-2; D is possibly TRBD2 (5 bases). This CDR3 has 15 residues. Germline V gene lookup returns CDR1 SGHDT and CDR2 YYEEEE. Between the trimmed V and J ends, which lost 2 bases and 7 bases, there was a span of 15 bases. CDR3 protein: CASSLLPGRDGELFF. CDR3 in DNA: TGTGCCAGCAGCTTATTGCCGGGGAGAGACGGGGAGCTGTTTTTT.

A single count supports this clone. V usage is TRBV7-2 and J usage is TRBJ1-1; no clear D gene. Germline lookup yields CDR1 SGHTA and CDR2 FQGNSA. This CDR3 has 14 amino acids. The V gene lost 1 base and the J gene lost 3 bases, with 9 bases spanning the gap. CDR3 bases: TGTGCCAGCAGCTTAGTTGCTTCGGACACTGAAGCTTTCTTT. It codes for CASSLVASDTEAFF.

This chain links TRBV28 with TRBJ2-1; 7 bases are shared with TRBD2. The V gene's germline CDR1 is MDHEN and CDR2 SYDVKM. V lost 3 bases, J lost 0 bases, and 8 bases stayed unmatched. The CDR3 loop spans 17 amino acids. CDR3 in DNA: TGTGCCAGCAGTTTCTTCCGGGGCGGGAGCTCCTACAATGAGCAGTTCTTC. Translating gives CASSFFRGGSSYNEQFF.

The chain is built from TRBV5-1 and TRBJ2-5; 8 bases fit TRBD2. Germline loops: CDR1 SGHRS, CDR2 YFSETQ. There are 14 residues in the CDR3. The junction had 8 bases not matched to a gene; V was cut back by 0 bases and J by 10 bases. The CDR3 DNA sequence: TGCGCCAGCAGCTTGGGAGGACTAGCTATTCTCCAGTACTTC. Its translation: CASSLGGLAILQYF. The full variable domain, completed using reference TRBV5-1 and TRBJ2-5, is KAGVTQTPRYLIKTRGQQVTLSCSPISGHRSVSWYQQTPGQGLQFLFEYFSETQRNKGNFPGRFSGRQFSNSRSEMNVSTLELGDSALYLCASSLGGLAILQYFGPGTRLLVL.

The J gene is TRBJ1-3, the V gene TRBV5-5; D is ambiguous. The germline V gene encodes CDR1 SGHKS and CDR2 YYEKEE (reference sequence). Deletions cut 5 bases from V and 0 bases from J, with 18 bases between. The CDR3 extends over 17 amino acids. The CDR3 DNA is TGTGCCAGCAGTCCGGCGGAGGGCACCATCTCTGGAAACACCATATATTTT. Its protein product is CASSPAEGTISGNTIYF.

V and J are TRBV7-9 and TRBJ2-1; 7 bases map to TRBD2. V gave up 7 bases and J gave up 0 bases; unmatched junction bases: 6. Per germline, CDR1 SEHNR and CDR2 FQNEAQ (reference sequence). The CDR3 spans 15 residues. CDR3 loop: CASIRGVSSYNEQFF. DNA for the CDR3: TGTGCCAGCATCCGGGGGGTGAGCTCCTACAATGAGCAGTTCTTC.

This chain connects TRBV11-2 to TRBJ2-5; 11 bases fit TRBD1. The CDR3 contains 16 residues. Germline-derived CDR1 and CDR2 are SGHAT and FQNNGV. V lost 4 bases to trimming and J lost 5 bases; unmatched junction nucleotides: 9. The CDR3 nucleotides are TGTGCCAGCAGCTCCGGGGGACAGGGGGATGGGGAGACCCAGTACTTC. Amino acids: CASSSGGQGDGETQYF.

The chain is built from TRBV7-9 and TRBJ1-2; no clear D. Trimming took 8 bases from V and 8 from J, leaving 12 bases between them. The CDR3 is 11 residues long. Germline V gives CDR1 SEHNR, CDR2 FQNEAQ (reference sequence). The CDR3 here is CASGLLQGYTF. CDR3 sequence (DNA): TGTGCCAGCGGACTGCTCCAGGGCTACACCTTC.

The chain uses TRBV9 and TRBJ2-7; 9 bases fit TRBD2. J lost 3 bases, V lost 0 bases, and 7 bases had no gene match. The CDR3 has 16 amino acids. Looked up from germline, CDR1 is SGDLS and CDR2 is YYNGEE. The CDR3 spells CASSVVPIAGDYEQYF. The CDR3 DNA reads TGTGCCAGCAGCGTAGTACCCATAGCGGGGGACTACGAGCAGTACTTC.

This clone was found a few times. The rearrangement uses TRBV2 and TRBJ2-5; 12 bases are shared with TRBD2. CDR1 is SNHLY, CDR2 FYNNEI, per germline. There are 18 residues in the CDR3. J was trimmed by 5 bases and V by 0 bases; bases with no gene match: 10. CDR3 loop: CASSEARLAGEVWETQYF. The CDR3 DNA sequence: TGTGCCAGCAGTGAAGCGCGACTAGCGGGAGAGGTGTGGGAGACCCAGTACTTC.

The CDR3 spells CASSQDYPDRGPLETQYF. CDR3 bases: TGCGCCAGCAGCCAAGATTACCCGGACAGGGGGCCTTTGGAGACCCAGTACTTC. J is TRBJ2-5 and V is TRBV4-1; TRBD1 matches at 11 bases. The V and J ends lost 0 bases and 5 bases, in that order; junction bases with no gene match: 11. The CDR3 consists of 18 residues. The germline CDR1 and CDR2 sequences are MGHRA and YSYEKL.

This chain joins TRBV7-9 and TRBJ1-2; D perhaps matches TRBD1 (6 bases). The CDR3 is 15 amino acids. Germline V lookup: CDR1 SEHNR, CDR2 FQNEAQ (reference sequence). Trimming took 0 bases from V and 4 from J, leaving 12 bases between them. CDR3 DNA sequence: TGTGCCAGCAGCTTAGCACGGGACACCTCCTATGGCTACACCTTC. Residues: CASSLARDTSYGYTF.

The DNA for the CDR3 is TGTGCCAGCAGCGCGACAGGGGGCGAGGAGACCCAGTACTTC. This codes for CASSATGGEETQYF. V gene TRBV9 combines with J gene TRBJ2-5; 10 bases are shared with TRBD1. The CDR3 is 14 amino acids. Germline assignment: CDR1 SGDLS and CDR2 YYNGEE. Germline trimming cut 3 bases from V and 5 bases from J; bases unmatched to any gene: 4.

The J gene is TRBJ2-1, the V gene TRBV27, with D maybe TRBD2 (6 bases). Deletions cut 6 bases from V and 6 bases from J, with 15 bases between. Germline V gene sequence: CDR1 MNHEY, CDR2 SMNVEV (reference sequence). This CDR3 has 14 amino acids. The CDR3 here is CASRGLAPGNEQFF. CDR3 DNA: TGTGCCAGCAGGGGGCTAGCGCCGGGCAATGAGCAGTTCTTC.

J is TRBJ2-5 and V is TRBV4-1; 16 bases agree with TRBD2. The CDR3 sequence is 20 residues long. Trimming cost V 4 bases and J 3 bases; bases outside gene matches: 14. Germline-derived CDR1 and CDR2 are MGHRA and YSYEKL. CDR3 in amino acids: CASSPKSGTSGRGGKETQYF. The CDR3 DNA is TGCGCCAGCAGCCCCAAGTCTGGGACTAGCGGGAGGGGGGGTAAAGAGACCCAGTACTTC.

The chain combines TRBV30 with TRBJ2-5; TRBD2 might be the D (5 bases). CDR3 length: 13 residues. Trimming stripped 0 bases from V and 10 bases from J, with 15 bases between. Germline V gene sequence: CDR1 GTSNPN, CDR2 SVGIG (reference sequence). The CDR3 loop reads CAWSVGGSPCQYF. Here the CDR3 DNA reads TGTGCCTGGAGTGTAGGAGGAAGCCCGTGCCAGTACTTC.

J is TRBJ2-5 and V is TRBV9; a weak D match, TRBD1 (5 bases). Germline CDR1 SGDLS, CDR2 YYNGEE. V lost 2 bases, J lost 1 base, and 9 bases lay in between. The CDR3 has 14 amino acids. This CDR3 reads CASSVQGSQETQYF. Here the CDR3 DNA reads TGTGCCAGCAGCGTTCAGGGATCCCAAGAGACCCAGTACTTC.

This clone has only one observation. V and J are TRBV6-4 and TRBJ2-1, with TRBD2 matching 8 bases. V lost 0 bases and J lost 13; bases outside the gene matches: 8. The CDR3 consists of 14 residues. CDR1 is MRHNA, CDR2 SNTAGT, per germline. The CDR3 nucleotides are TGTGCCAGCAGTGACTCCGGGGATAGCGGGAACCAGTTCTTC. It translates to CASSDSGDSGNQFF.

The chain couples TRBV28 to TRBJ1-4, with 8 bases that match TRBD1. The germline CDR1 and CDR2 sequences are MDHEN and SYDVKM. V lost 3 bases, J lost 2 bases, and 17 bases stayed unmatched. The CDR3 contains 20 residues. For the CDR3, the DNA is TGTGCCAGCAGTTTTCCGCCCAGGGGGCGAGCGTCTTTTACTAATGAAAAACTGTTTTTT. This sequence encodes CASSFPPRGRASFTNEKLFF.

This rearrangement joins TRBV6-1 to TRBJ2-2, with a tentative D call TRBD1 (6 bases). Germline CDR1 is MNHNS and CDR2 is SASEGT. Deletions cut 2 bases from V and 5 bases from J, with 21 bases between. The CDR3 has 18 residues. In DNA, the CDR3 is TGTGCCAGCAGTGAATTAGGGGCCTTGGACAGAACGACCGGGGAGCTGTTTTTT. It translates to CASSELGALDRTTGELFF.

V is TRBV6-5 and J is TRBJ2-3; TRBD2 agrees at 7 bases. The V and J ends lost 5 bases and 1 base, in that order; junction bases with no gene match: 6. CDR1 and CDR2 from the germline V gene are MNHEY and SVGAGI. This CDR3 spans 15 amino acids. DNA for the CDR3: TGTGCCAGCAGTCATAAGCGGGACCGCACAGATACGCAGTATTTT. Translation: CASSHKRDRTDTQYF.

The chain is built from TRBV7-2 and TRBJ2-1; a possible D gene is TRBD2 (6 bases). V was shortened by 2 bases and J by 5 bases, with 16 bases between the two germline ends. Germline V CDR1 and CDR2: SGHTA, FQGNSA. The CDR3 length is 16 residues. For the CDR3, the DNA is TGTGCCAGCAGCTTATGGGGGGAGGCCGGAAACAATGAGCAGTTCTTC. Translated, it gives CASSLWGEAGNNEQFF.